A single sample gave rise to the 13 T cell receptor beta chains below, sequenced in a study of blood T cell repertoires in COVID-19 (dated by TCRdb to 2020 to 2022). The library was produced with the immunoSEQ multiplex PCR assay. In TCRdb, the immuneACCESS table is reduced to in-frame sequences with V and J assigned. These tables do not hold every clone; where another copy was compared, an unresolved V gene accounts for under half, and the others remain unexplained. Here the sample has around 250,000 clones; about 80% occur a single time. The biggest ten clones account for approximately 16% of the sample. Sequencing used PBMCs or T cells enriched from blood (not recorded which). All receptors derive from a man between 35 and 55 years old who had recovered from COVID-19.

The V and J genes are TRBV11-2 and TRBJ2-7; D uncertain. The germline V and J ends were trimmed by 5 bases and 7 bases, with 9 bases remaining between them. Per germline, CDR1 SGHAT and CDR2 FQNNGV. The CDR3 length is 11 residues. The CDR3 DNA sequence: TGTGCCAGCAGCCACGGTTGGGAGCAGTACTTC. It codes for CASSHGWEQYF.

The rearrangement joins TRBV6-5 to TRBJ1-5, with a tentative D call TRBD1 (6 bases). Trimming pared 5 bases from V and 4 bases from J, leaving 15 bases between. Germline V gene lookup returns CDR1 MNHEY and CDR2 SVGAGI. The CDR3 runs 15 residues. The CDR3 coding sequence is TGTGCCAGCAGTCCCCAGGCTGGGACAAATCAGCCCCAGCATTTT. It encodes CASSPQAGTNQPQHF.

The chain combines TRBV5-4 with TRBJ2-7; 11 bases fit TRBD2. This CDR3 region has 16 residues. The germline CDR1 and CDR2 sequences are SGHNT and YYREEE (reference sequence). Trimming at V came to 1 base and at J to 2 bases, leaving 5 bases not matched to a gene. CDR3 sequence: CASSLKPSGRPYEQYF. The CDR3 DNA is TGTGCCAGCAGCTTGAAGCCTAGCGGGAGGCCCTACGAGCAGTACTTC.

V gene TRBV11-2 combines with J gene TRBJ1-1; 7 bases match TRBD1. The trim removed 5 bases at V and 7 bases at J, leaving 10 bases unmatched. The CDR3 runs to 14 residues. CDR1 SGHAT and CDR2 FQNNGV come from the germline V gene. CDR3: CASSTGARAGEAFF. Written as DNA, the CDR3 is TGTGCCAGCAGCACAGGGGCACGAGCGGGTGAAGCTTTCTTT.

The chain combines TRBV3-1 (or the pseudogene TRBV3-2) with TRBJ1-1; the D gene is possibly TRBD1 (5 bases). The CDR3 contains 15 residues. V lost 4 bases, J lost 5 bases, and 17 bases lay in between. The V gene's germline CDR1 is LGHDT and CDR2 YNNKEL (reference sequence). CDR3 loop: CASSPLSRVGTEAFF. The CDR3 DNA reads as TGTGCCAGCAGCCCCTTGAGCAGGGTAGGAACTGAAGCTTTCTTT.

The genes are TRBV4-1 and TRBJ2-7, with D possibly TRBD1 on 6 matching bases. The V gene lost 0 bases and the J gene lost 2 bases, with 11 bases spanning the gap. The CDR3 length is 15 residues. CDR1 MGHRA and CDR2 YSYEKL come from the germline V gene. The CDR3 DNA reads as TGCGCCAGCAGCCAAGAGTGGACAGTTCCCTACGAGCAGTACTTC. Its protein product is CASSQEWTVPYEQYF.

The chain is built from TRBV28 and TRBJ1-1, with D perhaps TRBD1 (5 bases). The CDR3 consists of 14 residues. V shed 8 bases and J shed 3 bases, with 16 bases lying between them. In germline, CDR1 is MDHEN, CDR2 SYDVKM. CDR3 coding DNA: TGTGCCAGCTGCCGACCAGGGTTGGACACTGAAGCTTTCTTT. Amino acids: CASCRPGLDTEAFF.

The CDR3 DNA is TGTGCCAGCAACCTCGACAGGGGGAGCGATGAGCAGTTCTTC. This codes for CASNLDRGSDEQFF. The chain has TRBV5-4 and TRBJ2-1, with 9 bases aligning to TRBD1. This CDR3 has 14 residues. Per germline, CDR1 SGHNT and CDR2 YYREEE (reference sequence). V was clipped by 6 bases and J by 8 bases; unmatched bases: 9.

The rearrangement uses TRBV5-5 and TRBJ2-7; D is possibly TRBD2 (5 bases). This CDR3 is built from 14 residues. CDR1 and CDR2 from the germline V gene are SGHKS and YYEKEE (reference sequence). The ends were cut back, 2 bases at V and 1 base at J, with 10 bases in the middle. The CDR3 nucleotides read TGTGCCAGCAGCTTCATGCGGGCATCCTACGAGCAGTACTTC. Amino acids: CASSFMRASYEQYF.

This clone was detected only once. Here the CDR3 reads CASSEPGGSQPQHF. Written as DNA, the CDR3 is TGTGCCAGCAGTGAACCAGGGGGCAGCCAGCCCCAGCATTTT. This rearrangement joins TRBV25-1 to TRBJ1-5, with TRBD1 matching 8 bases. The trim removed 2 bases at V and 7 bases at J, leaving 4 bases unmatched. This CDR3 has 14 residues. Germline V lookup: CDR1 MGHDK, CDR2 SYGVNS.

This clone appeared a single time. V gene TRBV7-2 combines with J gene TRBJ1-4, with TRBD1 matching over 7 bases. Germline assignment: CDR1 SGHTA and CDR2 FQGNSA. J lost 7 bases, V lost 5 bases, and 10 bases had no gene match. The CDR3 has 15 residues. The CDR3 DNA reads TGTGCCAGCAGCACGAACAGGGGAGGTAGTGAAAAACTGTTTTTT. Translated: CASSTNRGGSEKLFF.

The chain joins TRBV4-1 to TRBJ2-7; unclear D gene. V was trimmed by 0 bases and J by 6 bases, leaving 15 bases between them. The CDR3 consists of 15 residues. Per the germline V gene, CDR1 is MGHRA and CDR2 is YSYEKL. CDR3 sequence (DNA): TGCGCCAGCAGCCAAGAGGTTTGGCGAGGCTCCGAGCAGTACTTC. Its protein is CASSQEVWRGSEQYF.

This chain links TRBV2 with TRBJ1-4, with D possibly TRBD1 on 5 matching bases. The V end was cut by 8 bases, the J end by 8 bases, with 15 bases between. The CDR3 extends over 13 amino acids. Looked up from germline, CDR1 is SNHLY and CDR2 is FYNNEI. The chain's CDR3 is CASLRDYREKLFF. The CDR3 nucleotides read TGTGCCAGCCTACGGGACTACCGAGAAAAACTGTTTTTT. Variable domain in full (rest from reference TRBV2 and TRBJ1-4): EPEVTQTPSHQVTQMGQEVILRCVPISNHLYFYWYRQILGQKVEFLVSFYNNEISEKSEIFDDQFSVERPDGSNFTLKIRSTKLEDSAMYFCASLRDYREKLFFGSGTQLSVL.